Reported below is one T cell receptor beta chain. In the original workflow: Reference gene primer amplification in the assay estimated nucleated cell counts. TCRdb's table, derived via immunoSEQ multiplex PCR, lists solely in-frame clones and lacks some. V, J and clone size reflect that table, while D and trimming were determined from the DNA. The sample records under 300,000 clones, roughly 82% being singletons. These data belong to a study of blood T cell repertoires in COVID-19. The wider study: Material from acute and convalescent COVID-19 was sourced from the United States, Italy and Spain. The cDNA or gDNA used as material had been derived from T cells, B-cell-depleted T cells, or PBMCs.

This CDR3 spans 15 amino acids. Germline assignment: CDR1 SGHVS and CDR2 FNYEAQ. V lost 3 bases and J lost 6; bases outside the gene matches: 6. This clonotype originated in a woman aged 40 to 50 who had recovered from COVID-19. The sample taken for sequencing was peripheral blood. V gene TRBV7-6 combines with J gene TRBJ1-1, with 11 positions matching TRBD1. For the CDR3, the DNA is TGTGCCAGCAGCTTGGCGGGACAGGGGGGGGCTGAAGCTTTCTTT. It translates to CASSLAGQGGAEAFF.